This T cell receptor (beta chain) was obtained from a study of regulatory T cells in long-lasting Graves disease. Background on the study: Graves' disease counted as persistent after over 5 years of antithyroid drugs with positive TSH receptor antibodies.

Time point reported: persistent/refractory GD, antithyroid drugs over 5 years with positive TRAb. After RNA was extracted from PBMCs, the TCR library was made from it. Each patient gave around 10 milliliters of EDTA-anticoagulated peripheral blood. A word on this clonotype: Its antigen is as yet unknown.

This CDR3 spans 15 amino acids. Between the trimmed V and J ends, which lost 2 bases and 3 bases, there was a span of 14 bases. Looked up from germline, CDR1 is SGHNT and CDR2 is YYREEE (reference sequence). Whole-study results and caveats: Persistent cases favored TRBV28, TRBJ1-2 and TRBJ2-5.

For TCR beta, libraries came from iRepertoire HTBI primers and Arm-PCR of CDR3 regions. Authors' analysis steps: The samples included 60 to 65 TRBV and 14 to 15 TRBJ segments. Using its own MiXCR run on the multiplex PCR reads, TCRdb lists one record per CDR3 protein. The V and J calls reflect TCRdb's pipeline rather than the authors' work. This sample carries 650,000 to 850,000 distinct CDR3 sequences, about 30% of them seen once, and the ten largest clones take under 50%. Sample: peripheral blood mononuclear cells (PBMCs), taken when the disease was refractory, from a patient treated with antithyroid drugs. This chain connects TRBV5-4 to TRBJ1-1; D gene uncertain. This clonotype was obtained from a female donor with Graves disease. The CDR3 sequence: CASSFGVGVDTEAFF. In DNA, the CDR3 is TGTGCCAGCAGCTTCGGGGTTGGGGTCGACACTGAAGCTTTCTTT.